This T cell receptor (beta chain) derives from a study of OX40 agonist ivuxolimab in advanced cancers. Study in general: Partial responses were recorded for three patients, including one with hepatocellular carcinoma and two with cutaneous melanoma.

To note about this clone: No antigen is known for it.

This CDR3 is built from 15 residues. V was pared by 8 bases and J by 1 base, with 17 bases between. Germline V lookup: CDR1 SGHTA, CDR2 FQGNSA. Regarding the study as a whole: Undetermined was the antigen specificity of the expanded peripheral T cells. With doses of 0.1 to 3.0 mg/kg, CD4+ and CD8+ blood T cells had undergone clonal expansion by week 6.

The data were produced by immunoSEQ multiplex PCR, yet TCRdb's version contains in-frame clones alone and is incomplete. Of 25,000 to 35,000 clones in the sample, around 82% were seen once. This material consisted of CD4+ or CD8+ T cells sorted from blood, taken in a trial of the OX40 agonist ivuxolimab. The rearrangement links TRBV7-2 to TRBJ1-2, with unresolved D. The sequence derives from an adult with an advanced solid tumor such as melanoma, head and neck, liver or kidney cancer. The CDR3 DNA follows: TGTGCCAGCTTCGGGCCGAACTTATTTAACTATGGCTACACCTTC. It yields the protein CASFGPNLFNYGYTF.